This TCR beta chain was found in a study of T cell responses to AZD1222 COVID-19 vaccine. Findings and caveats of the study: The repertoires were collected only after the peak T cell response.

Assay: immunoSEQ multiplex PCR; the TCRdb copy retains only in-frame clones and omits some. The table has about 120,000 clones, roughly 87% seen once. This clone is a singleton in its sample. Its antigen remains unidentified. This CDR3 has 16 residues. V was cut by 5 bases and J by 2 bases, with 18 bases left in between. CDR1 is MNHNY, CDR2 SVGAGI, per germline (reference sequence). This receptor was obtained from an adult in good health. The V gene is TRBV6-6, the J gene TRBJ2-5; D possibly corresponds to TRBD1 (5 bases). The sample was peripheral blood, taken on day 0 of AZD1222 vaccination. The CDR3 DNA is TGTGCCAGCAGTCGAAGTTCATGGGGCCAACAAGAGACCCAGTACTTC. It yields the protein CASSRSSWGQQETQYF.